The 5 T cell receptor beta chains reported below all come from one sample, sequenced in a study of vaccination and CD4 T cells after COVID-19. These TCRs are of unknown antigen specificity. The treatment was: approximately 9-day PBMC culture with coronavirus spike peptide pools or control peptides (ViraFEST assay). Once obtained from cultured CD4+ T cells, the DNA was sequenced using the Oncomine TCR Beta short-read assay. From the PCR reads, TCRdb called clonotypes with MiXCR, one entry per CDR3 protein. The table includes 7,500 to 10,000 distinct CDR3 sequences, about a fifth detected once. This material consisted of CD4+ T cells from blood, cultured in vitro, taken after SARS-CoV-2 vaccination. Receptor source: a human donor who had recovered from COVID-19.

This clonotype was observed a few times. The chain employs TRBV20-1 and TRBJ2-2; 7 bases match TRBD1. Germline values: CDR1 DFQATT, CDR2 SNEGSKA (reference sequence). This CDR3 has 15 amino acids. Unmatched junction bases numbered 7, after V lost 5 bases and J lost 1 base. Here the CDR3 reads CSALEGGKNTGELFF. In nucleotides, the CDR3 is TGCAGTGCTCTTGAAGGGGGCAAGAACACCGGGGAGCTGTTTTTT.

This clonotype occurred a few times. The CDR3 is CASSLDAGGGPDTQYF. DNA of the CDR3: TGTGCCAGCAGCTTAGATGCAGGCGGGGGACCAGATACGCAGTATTTT. The rearrangement joins TRBV11-2 to TRBJ2-3, with 7 bases fitting TRBD2. Germline CDR1 is SGHAT and CDR2 is FQNNGV. The CDR3 has 16 residues. Trimming took 0 bases from V and 4 from J; bases not matched to a gene: 7.

This clonotype has a handful of counts. V usage is TRBV20-1 and J usage is TRBJ1-1; TRBD1 is a possible D gene (5 bases). Per germline, CDR1 DFQATT and CDR2 SNEGSKA (reference sequence). The CDR3 contains 15 residues. V was shortened by 2 bases and J by 4 bases, with 17 bases between the two germline ends. CDR3 in amino acids: CSARPSAGSRTEAFF. As DNA, the CDR3 is TGCAGTGCTAGACCTTCGGCAGGGTCACGCACTGAAGCTTTCTTT.

This clonotype turned up a few times. The V gene is TRBV19, the J gene TRBJ2-3, with 8 nucleotides matching TRBD1. There are 15 residues in the CDR3. Per the germline V gene, CDR1 is LNHDA and CDR2 is SQIVND (reference sequence). V gave up 7 bases and J gave up 3 bases; unmatched junction bases: 9. This CDR3 reads CASIGRTGLTDTQYF. Here the CDR3 DNA reads TGTGCCAGTATCGGCAGGACAGGGTTAACAGATACGCAGTATTTT.

The chain is built from TRBV4-2 and TRBJ1-5; the D is unclear. The CDR3 spans 15 residues. Germline CDR1 is LGHNA and CDR2 is YNFKEQ. Trimming shortened V by 2 bases and J by 4 bases, and 12 bases separated the two germline ends. The CDR3 nucleotides read TGTGCCAGCAGCCAAATTGGGAGGGAAAATCAGCCCCAGCATTTT. It translates to CASSQIGRENQPQHF.